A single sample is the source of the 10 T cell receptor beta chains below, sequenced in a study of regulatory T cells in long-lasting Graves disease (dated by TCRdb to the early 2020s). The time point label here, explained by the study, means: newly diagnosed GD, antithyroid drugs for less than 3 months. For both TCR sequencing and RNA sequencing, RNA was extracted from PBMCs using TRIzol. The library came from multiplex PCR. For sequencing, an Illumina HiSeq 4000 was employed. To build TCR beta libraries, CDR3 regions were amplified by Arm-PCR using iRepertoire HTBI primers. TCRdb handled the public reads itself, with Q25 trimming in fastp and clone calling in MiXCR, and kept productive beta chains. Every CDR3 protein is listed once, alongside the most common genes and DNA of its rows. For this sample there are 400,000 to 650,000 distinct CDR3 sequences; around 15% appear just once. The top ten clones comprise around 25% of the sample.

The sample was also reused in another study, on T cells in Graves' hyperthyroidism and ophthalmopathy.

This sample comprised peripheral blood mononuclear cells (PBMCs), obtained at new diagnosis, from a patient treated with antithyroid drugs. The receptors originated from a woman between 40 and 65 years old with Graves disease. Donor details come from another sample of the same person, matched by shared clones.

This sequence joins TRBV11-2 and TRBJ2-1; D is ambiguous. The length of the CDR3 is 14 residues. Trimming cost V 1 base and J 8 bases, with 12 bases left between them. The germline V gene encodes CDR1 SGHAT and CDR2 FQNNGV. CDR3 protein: CASSLVVGYHEQFF. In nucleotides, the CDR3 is TGTGCCAGCAGCTTAGTAGTAGGATATCATGAGCAGTTCTTC.

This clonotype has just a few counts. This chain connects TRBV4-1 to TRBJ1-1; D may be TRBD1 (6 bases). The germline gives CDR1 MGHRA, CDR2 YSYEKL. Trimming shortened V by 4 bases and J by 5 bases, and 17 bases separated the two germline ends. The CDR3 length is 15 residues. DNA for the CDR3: TGCGCCAGCAGCCGGCAGCCAGGGGCGAGAACTGAAGCTTTCTTT. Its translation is CASSRQPGARTEAFF.

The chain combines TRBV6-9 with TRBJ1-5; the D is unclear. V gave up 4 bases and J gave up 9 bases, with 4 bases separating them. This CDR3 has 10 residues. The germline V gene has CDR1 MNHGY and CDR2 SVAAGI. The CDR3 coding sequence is TGTGCCAGCAGTTCGGGGCCCCAGCATTTT. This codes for CASSSGPQHF.

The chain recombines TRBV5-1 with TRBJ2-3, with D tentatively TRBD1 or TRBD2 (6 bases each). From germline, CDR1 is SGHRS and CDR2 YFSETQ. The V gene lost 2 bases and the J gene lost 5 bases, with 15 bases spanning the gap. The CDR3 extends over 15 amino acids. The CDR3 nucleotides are TGCGCCAGCAGCTTAGGGGGTACGGAGGGAGATACGCAGTATTTT. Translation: CASSLGGTEGDTQYF.

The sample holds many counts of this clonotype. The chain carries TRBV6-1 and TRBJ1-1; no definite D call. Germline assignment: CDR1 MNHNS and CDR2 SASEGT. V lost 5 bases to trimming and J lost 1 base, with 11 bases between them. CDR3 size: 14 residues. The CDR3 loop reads CASSPSHANTEAFF. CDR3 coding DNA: TGTGCCAGCAGTCCGTCTCATGCGAACACTGAAGCTTTCTTT.

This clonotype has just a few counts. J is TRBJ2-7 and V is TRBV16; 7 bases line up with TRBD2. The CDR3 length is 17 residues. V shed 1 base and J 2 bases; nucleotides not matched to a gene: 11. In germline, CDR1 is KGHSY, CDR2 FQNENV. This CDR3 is CASSQFSRGGWAYEQYF. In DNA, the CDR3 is TGTGCCAGCAGCCAATTCTCTCGCGGGGGATGGGCCTACGAGCAGTACTTC.

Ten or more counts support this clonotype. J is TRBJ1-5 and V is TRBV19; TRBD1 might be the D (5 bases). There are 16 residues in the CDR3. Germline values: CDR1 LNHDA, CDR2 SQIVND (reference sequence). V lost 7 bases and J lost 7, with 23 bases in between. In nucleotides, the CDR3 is TGTGCCAGTACCCCTCCCATGGGCAGGGCGCAACAGCCCCAGCATTTT. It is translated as CASTPPMGRAQQPQHF.

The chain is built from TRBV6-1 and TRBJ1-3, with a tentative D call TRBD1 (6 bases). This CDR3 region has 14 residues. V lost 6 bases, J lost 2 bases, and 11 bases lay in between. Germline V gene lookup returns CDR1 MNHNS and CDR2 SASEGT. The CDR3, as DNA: TGTGCCAGCAGGAAGACAGGCGCTGGAAACACCATATATTTT. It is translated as CASRKTGAGNTIYF.

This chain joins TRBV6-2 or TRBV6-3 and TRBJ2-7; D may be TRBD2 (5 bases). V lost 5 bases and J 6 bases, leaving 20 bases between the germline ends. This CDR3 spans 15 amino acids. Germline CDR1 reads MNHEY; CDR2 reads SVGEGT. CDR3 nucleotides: TGTGCCAGCAGTGAAGTTTCTGGACTTTCCCTCGAGCAGTACTTC. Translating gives CASSEVSGLSLEQYF.

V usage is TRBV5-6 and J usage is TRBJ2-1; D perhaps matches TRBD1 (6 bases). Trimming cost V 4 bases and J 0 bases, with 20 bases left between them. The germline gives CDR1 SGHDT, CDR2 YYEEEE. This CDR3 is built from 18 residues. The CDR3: CASSLPGPDRPSYNEQFF. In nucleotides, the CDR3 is TGTGCCAGCAGCCTCCCGGGCCCAGACAGGCCCTCCTACAATGAGCAGTTCTTC.